This T cell receptor (beta chain) derives from a study of blood T cell repertoires in COVID-19. Repertoires were generated with immunoSEQ multiplex PCR, while TCRdb's copy carries only in-frame clones and drops some. The sample carries tens of thousands of clones, more than 90% recorded once. Germline loops: CDR1 SGHDT, CDR2 YYEEEE. Trimming pared 0 bases from V and 6 bases from J, leaving 10 bases between. The CDR3 consists of 14 residues. V and J are TRBV5-6 and TRBJ2-1; D is possibly TRBD1 (6 bases). This sequence was found in a man aged 55 to 69 with active or convalescent COVID-19. Sequenced input: peripheral blood. The CDR3 nucleotides read TGTGCCAGCAGCTTGGTCAGGGGTAGCAATGAGCAGTTCTTC. The encoded protein is CASSLVRGSNEQFF.